The rows below give T cell receptor beta chains drawn from one sample of a study of cytomegalovirus exposure and HLA in healthy donors. The protocol was immunoSEQ multiplex PCR, while the TCRdb copy is restricted to in-frame clones and leaves out a portion. The sample consists of roughly 180,000 clones, approximately 77% of them appearing once. Material for sequencing was PBMCs. These receptors all come from a male donor in good health and CMV-seronegative. Each CDR3 is given with its conserved first and last residue. D genes are given only for firm matches.

TRBV28	TRBJ2-1	TRBD2	CASSPPPSGRASYNEQFF
TRBV5-1	TRBJ2-5	TRBD2	CASSQGLAGGAQETQYF
TRBV15	TRBJ2-7	TRBD1	CATSRGQGRHEQYF
TRBV28	TRBJ2-1	TRBD2	CASRIIAGGYYNEQFF
TRBV27	TRBJ2-7	-	CASSLSAWEEQYF
TRBV5-1	TRBJ2-1	TRBD2	CASSLTLAGVYNEQFF
TRBV6-5	TRBJ2-3	TRBD2	CASSYRGLADTDTQYF
TRBV7-3	TRBJ2-3	TRBD2	CASSRRGGRVPDTQYF
TRBV20-1	TRBJ2-3	TRBD2	CSEREPDTQYF
TRBV27	TRBJ1-4	-	CASRSLGTATNEKLFF
TRBV18	TRBJ2-2	-	CASSAGRNTGELFF
TRBV5-1	TRBJ1-1	TRBD1	CASSTGVYTEAFF
TRBV7-9	TRBJ1-1	-	CASSLYGGEGRDTEAFF
TRBV9	TRBJ2-4	-	CASSVSSSKNIQYF
TRBV21-1	TRBJ1-4	-	CASSKVGLRDRNDVGEKLFF
TRBV13	TRBJ2-5	-	CASSAEQRETQYF
TRBV7-9	-	TRBD2	CASSLSSSGNSYEQYF
TRBV27	TRBJ2-5	TRBD2	CASSQPQGLAGGPQTQYF
TRBV30	TRBJ2-7	-	CAWTSSPGYHEQYF
TRBV5-8	TRBJ1-1	-	CASSLRTVNTEAFF
TRBV4-2	TRBJ1-2	TRBD1	CASSQDWTGEVYGYTF
TRBV6-5	TRBJ2-5	TRBD2	CASSGLAGGPETQYF
TRBV7-9	TRBJ1-1	-	CASSLWGGPPEAFF